This TCR beta chain was obtained from a study of T cell responses to AZD1222 COVID-19 vaccine. Study-level findings and limits: Vaccination with two AZD1222 doses was followed by a rise in Spike-specific TCR breadth and depth. Donor demographics were predominantly white British with a female majority; clonal diversity may be underestimated.

Profiled with immunoSEQ multiplex PCR; TCRdb holds only in-frame clones, not every one. Of some 150,000 clones in the sample, less than 90% are singletons; the top ten hold approximately 5.1%. The germline CDR1 and CDR2 sequences are MDHEN and SYDVKM. The CDR3 sequence is 16 residues long. The ends lost 5 bases at V and 0 bases at J; junction bases unmatched: 7. Turning to this clone: As yet, its antigen is unknown.

This clonotype was sampled from an adult in good health. The sequencing used peripheral blood, collected on day 0 of MenACWY control vaccination. V gene TRBV28 combines with J gene TRBJ1-5, with 7 bases that match TRBD1. The CDR3 is CASSPNRGLSNQPQHF. CDR3 nucleotides: TGTGCCAGCAGTCCCAACAGGGGACTTAGCAATCAGCCCCAGCATTTT.